Below, one T cell receptor (beta chain) is given with its context. The antigen remains undetermined. This sample stems from a study of long-term antiretroviral therapy in people with HIV. Study-wide background: Of all samples, the earliest predate the 2015 immediate-ART recommendation by about a decade.

The study, taken as a whole, reports: Data on ART adherence, viral resistance or therapy changes were unavailable. Whereas controls had wider CDR3 length ranges, HIV repertoires had narrower ones.

Survey-level resolution applied to immunoSEQ assay v3.0. Assay: immunoSEQ multiplex PCR; the TCRdb copy retains only in-frame clones and omits some. The table lists about 7,200 clones, 65% to 75% of them singletons. The CDR3 has 15 residues. Per the germline V gene, CDR1 is LGHNA and CDR2 is YSLEER. V shed 2 bases and J 3 bases; nucleotides not matched to a gene: 5. Prior to DNA extraction, the samples held roughly 0.9-10 million cryopreserved PBMC. The source is a man aged 40-49 years with HIV. Source: unsorted PBMCs, taken about 0.9 years before starting antiretroviral therapy. The gene calls are TRBV4-3 and TRBJ2-3; 7 bases match TRBD1. CDR3 sequence (DNA): TGCGCCAGCAGCCAACAGACAGGGATGACAGATACGCAGTATTTT. Its protein is CASSQQTGMTDTQYF.